This note documents a single T cell receptor beta chain sequence. Its antigen is unidentified. Generated by immunoSEQ multiplex PCR, the TCRdb table keeps only in-frame clones and is missing some. Here the sample spans approximately 31,000 clones, about two thirds being singletons. This sample is part of a study of vaccination effects on CD4 cells after COVID-19. General observations from the study: Marked clonal contraction was seen in infection- and vaccine-induced clones late after vaccination.

With the ViraFEST assay, the study expanded antigen-specific CD4+ T cells using viral peptide pools, then sequenced them. Once cultured for 10 to 11 days, the cells underwent separation to obtain CD4+ T cells. Between March and December 2020, the person had a SARS-CoV-2 infection that PCR confirmed. In culture with 9.5 to 10 IU/ml IL-2 and around 10 ug/ml peptides, PBMC were grown at around 1.8 million per well. Germline loops: CDR1 SGHRS, CDR2 YFSETQ. This CDR3 contains 13 residues. The V end lost 0 bases, the J end lost 8 bases, and 10 bases lay between the germline ends. The sequence derives from a human donor who had a prior SARS-CoV-2 infection. The rearrangement joins TRBV5-1 to TRBJ2-3; D is possibly TRBD1 or TRBD2 (6 bases each). The material was CD4+ T cells from PBMCs cultured with a peptide pool, obtained before COVID-19 vaccination. CDR3 bases: TGCGCCAGCAGCTTGGCGGGGGCAAGTACGCAGTATTTT. Residues: CASSLAGASTQYF.